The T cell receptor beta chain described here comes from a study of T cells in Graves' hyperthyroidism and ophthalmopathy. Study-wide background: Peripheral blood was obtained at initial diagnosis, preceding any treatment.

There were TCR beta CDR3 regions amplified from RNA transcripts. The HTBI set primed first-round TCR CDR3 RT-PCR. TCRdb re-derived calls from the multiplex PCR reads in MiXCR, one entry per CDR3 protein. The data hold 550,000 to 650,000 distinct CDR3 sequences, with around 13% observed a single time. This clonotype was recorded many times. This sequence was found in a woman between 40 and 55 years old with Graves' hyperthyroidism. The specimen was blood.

The DNA for the CDR3 is TGCAGTGCTAGAACGCGACTAGCGGGAGGGGGAGATACGCAGTATTTT. Its translation is CSARTRLAGGGDTQYF. This rearrangement joins TRBV20-1 to TRBJ2-3; 14 positions agree with TRBD2. Germline CDR1 reads DFQATT; CDR2 reads SNEGSKA (reference sequence). The CDR3 is 16 residues long. V shed 2 bases and J 5 bases; nucleotides not matched to a gene: 6.